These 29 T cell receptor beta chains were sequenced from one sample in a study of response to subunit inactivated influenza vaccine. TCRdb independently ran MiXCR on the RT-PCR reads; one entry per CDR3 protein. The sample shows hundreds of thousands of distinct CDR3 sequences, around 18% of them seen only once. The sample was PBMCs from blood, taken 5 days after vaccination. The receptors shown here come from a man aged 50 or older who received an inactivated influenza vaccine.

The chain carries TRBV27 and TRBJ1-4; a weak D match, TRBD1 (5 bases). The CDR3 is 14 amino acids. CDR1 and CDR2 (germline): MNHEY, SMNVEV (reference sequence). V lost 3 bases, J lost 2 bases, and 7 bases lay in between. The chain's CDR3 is CASSFAGTNEKLFF. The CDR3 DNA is TGTGCCAGCAGTTTTGCAGGGACTAATGAAAAACTGTTTTTT.

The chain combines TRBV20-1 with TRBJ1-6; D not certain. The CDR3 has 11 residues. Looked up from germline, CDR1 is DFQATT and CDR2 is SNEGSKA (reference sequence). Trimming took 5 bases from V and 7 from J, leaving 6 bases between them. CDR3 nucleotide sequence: TGCAGTGCTGGGCCAAATTCACCCCTCCACTTT. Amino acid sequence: CSAGPNSPLHF.

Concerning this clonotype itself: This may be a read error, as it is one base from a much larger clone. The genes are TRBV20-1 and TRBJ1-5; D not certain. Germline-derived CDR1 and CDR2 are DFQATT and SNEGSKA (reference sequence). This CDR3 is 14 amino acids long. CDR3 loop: CSALGPYGNLPQHF. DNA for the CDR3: TGCAGTGCTCTAGGCCCGTATGGGAATCTGCCCCAGCATTTT.

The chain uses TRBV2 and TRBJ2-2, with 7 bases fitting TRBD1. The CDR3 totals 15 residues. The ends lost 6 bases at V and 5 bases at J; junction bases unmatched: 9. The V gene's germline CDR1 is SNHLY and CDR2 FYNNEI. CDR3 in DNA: TGTGCCAGCAGGGGGGTCGACAGGGTGACCGGGGAGCTGTTTTTT. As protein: CASRGVDRVTGELFF.

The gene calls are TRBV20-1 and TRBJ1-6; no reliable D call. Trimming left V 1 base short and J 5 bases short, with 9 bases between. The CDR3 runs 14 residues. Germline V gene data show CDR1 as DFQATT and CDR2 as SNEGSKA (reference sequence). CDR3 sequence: CSARGGGNNSPLHF. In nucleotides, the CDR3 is TGCAGTGCTAGAGGCGGAGGGAATAATTCACCCCTCCACTTT.

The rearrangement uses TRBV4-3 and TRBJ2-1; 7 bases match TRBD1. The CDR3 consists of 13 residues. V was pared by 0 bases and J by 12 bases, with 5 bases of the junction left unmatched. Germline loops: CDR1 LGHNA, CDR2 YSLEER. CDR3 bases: TGCGCCAGCAGCCAAGATGTTGGGGACAGGCAGTTCTTC. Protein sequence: CASSQDVGDRQFF.

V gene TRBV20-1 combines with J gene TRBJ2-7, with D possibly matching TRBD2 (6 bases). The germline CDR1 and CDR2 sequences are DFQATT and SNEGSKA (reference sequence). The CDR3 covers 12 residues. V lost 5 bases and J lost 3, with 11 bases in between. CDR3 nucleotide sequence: TGCAGTGCTCTCGCGACTAGCTACGAGCAGTACTTC. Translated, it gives CSALATSYEQYF.

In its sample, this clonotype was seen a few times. The CDR3: CSAKEGGMNTEAFF. The CDR3 DNA reads as TGCAGTGCGAAGGAGGGCGGCATGAACACTGAAGCTTTCTTT. The V call is TRBV20-1, the J call TRBJ1-1; the D is unclear. The CDR3 has 14 amino acids. Germline CDR1 and CDR2: DFQATT and SNEGSKA (reference sequence). Trimming removed 6 bases from V and 0 bases from J, with 14 bases in between.

The CDR3 bases are TGCAGTGCTAGTCTCCTAGCGGGGGGCGTCCCCTACAATGAGCAGTTCTTC. Its translation is CSASLLAGGVPYNEQFF. V usage is TRBV20-1 and J usage is TRBJ2-1; 11 bases are shared with TRBD2. V lost 3 bases and J lost 2; bases outside the gene matches: 9. In germline, CDR1 is DFQATT, CDR2 SNEGSKA (reference sequence). The CDR3 has 17 amino acids.

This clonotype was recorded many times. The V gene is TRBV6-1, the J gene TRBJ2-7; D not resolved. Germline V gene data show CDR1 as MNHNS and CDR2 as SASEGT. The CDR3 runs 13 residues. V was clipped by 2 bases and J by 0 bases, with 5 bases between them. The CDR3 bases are TGTGCCAGCAGTGAACAGATCTCCTACGAGCAGTACTTC. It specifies CASSEQISYEQYF.

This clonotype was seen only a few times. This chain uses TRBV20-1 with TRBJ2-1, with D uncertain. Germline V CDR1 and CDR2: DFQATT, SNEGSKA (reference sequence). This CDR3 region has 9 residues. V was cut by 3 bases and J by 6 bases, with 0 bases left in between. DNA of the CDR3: TGCAGTGCTAGCAATGAGCAGTTCTTC. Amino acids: CSASNEQFF.

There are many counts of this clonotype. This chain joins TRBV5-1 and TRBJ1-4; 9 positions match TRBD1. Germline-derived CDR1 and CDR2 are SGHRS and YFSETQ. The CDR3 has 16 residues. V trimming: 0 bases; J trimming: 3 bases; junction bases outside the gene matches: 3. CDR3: CASSLEQGAANEKLFF. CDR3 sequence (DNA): TGCGCCAGCAGCTTGGAACAGGGGGCTGCTAATGAAAAACTGTTTTTT.

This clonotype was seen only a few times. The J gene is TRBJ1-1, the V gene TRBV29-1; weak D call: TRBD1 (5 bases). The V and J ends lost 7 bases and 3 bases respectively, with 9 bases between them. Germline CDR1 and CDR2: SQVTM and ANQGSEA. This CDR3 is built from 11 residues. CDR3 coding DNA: TGCAGCGGGGGCGAAGACACTGAAGCTTTCTTT. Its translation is CSGGEDTEAFF.

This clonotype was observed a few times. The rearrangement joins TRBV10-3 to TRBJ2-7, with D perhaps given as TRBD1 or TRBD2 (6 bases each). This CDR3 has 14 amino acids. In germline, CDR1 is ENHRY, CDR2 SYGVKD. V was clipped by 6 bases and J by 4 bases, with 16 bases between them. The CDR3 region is CAIREPGAVYEQYF. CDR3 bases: TGTGCCATCAGGGAACCGGGGGCCGTATACGAGCAGTACTTC.

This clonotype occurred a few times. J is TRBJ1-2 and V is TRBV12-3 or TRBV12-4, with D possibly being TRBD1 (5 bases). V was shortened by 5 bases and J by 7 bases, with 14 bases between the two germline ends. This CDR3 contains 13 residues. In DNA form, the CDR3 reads TGTGCCAGCAGTCCAACGACAGCGACTGGCTACACCTTC. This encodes CASSPTTATGYTF.

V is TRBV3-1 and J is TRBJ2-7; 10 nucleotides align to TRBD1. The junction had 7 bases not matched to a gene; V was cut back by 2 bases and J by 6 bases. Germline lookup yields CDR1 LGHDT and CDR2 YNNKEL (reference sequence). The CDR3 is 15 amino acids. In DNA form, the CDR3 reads TGTGCCAGCAGCCAAACCGGGACAGGGGTGGCCGAGCAGTACTTC. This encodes CASSQTGTGVAEQYF.

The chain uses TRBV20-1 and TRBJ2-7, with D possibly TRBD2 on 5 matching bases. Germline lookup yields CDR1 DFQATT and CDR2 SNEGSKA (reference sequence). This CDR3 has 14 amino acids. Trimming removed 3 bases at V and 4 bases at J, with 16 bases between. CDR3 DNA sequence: TGCAGTGCTAGCGCGGACGGGGATCGTTACGAGCAGTACTTC. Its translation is CSASADGDRYEQYF.

CDR3: CASSSEGSYGEQYF. CDR3 coding DNA: TGTGCCAGCAGTTCAGAGGGGTCCTACGGGGAGCAGTACTTC. The chain recombines TRBV12-3 or TRBV12-4 with TRBJ2-7; D is possibly TRBD1 or TRBD2 (5 bases each). V was cut by 4 bases and J by 7 bases, with 17 bases left in between. The CDR3 is 14 residues long.

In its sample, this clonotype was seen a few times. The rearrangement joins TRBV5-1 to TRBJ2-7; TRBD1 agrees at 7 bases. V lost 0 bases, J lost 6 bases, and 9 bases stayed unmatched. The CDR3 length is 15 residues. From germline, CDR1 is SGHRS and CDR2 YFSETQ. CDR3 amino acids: CASSLALQGPGEQYF. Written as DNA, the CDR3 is TGCGCCAGCAGCTTGGCCCTACAGGGGCCCGGCGAGCAGTACTTC.

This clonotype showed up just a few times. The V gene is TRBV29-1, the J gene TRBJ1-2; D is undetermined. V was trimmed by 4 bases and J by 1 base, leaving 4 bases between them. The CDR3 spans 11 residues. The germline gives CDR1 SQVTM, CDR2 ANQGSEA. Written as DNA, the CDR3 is TGCAGCGTTGTTGATAACTATGGCTACACCTTC. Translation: CSVVDNYGYTF. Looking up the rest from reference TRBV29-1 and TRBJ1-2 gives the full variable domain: SAVISQKPSRDICQRGTSLTIQCQVDSQVTMMFWYRQQPGQSLTLIATANQGSEATYESGFVIDKFPISRPNLTFSTLTVSNMSPEDSSIYLCSVVDNYGYTFGSGTRLTVV.

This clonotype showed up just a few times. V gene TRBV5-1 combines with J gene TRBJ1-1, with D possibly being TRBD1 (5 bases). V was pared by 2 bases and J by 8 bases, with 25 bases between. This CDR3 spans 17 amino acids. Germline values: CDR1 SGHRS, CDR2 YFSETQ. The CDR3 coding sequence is TGCGCCAGCAGCTTAAGCAGATCCGGGACGGAGAAAAAGGAAGCTTTCTTT. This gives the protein CASSLSRSGTEKKEAFF.

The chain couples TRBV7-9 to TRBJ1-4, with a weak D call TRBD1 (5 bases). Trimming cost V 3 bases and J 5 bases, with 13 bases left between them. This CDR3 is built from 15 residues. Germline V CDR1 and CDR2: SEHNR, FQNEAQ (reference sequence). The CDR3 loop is CASSFDRGLNEKLFF. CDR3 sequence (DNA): TGTGCCAGCAGCTTCGACCGGGGCCTAAATGAAAAACTGTTTTTT.

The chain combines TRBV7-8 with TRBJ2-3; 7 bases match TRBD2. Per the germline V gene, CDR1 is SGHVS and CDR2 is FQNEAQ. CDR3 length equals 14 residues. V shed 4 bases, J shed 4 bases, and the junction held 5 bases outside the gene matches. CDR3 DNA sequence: TGTGCCAGCAGCTCCACGGGGGGATCAGATACGCAGTATTTT. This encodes CASSSTGGSDTQYF. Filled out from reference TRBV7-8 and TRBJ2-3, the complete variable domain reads GAGVSQSPRYKVAKRGQDVALRCDPISGHVSLFWYQQALGQGPEFLTYFQNEAQLDKSGLPSDRFFAERPEGSVSTLKIQRTQQEDSAVYLCASSSTGGSDTQYFGPGTRLTVL.

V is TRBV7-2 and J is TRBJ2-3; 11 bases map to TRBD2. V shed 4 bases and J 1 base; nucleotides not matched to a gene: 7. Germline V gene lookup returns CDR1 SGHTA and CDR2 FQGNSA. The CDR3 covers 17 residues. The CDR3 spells CASSWGLTSGGTDTQYF. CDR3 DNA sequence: TGTGCCAGCAGCTGGGGTCTGACTAGCGGGGGCACAGATACGCAGTATTTT.

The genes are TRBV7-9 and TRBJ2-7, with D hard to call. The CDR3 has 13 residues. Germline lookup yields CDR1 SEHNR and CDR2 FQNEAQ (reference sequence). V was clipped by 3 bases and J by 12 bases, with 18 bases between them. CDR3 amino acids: CASSFGQTKEWYF. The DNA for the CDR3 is TGTGCCAGCAGCTTCGGGCAGACGAAGGAGTGGTACTTC.

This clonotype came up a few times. The CDR3 sequence: CASSLLGNLVDTQYF. Written as DNA, the CDR3 is TGCGCCAGCAGCTTGTTGGGGAACCTGGTAGATACGCAGTATTTT. The J gene is TRBJ2-3, the V gene TRBV5-1; D unclear. This CDR3 spans 15 amino acids. V shed 1 base and J shed 5 bases, with 14 bases lying between them. Per the germline V gene, CDR1 is SGHRS and CDR2 is YFSETQ.

This CDR3 is CASSWTSGNYEQYF. The DNA of the CDR3 is TGTGCCAGCAGTTGGACTAGCGGGAATTACGAGCAGTACTTC. The rearrangement uses TRBV27 and TRBJ2-7; 12 bases match TRBD2. Germline CDR1 MNHEY, CDR2 SMNVEV (reference sequence). CDR3 size: 14 residues. The junction had 2 bases not matched to a gene; V was cut back by 4 bases and J by 4 bases.

In nucleotides, the CDR3 is TGTGCCAGCAGCCCGGACCTCTATGAGCAGTTCTTC. The encoded protein is CASSPDLYEQFF. The rearrangement uses TRBV27 and TRBJ2-1, with D unresolved. This CDR3 has 12 residues. V lost 6 bases to trimming and J lost 8 bases, with 11 bases between them. The V gene's germline CDR1 is MNHEY and CDR2 SMNVEV (reference sequence).

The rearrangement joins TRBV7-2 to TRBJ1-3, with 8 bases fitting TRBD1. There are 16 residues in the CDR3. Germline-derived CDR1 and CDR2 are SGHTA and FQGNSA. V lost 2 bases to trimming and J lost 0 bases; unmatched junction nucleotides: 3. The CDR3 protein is CASSLSGTGSGNTIYF. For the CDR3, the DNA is TGTGCCAGCAGCTTAAGCGGGACAGGCTCTGGAAACACCATATATTTT.